These 9 T cell receptor beta chains share one sample of origin, sequenced in a study of cytomegalovirus exposure and HLA in healthy donors. Amplification used 60 Vbeta primers and 13 Jbeta primers. Profiling relied on immunoSEQ multiplex PCR, and the TCRdb table lists in-frame clones only, not all of them. Of about 41,000 clones in the sample, roughly 80% were seen once. Sequencing was carried out using PBMCs. These receptors were taken from a middle-aged man in good health and CMV-seronegative.

The chain employs TRBV4-2 and TRBJ2-1; the D is unclear. This CDR3 spans 15 amino acids. Between the trimmed V and J ends, which lost 3 bases and 5 bases, there was a span of 14 bases. Germline V gene sequence: CDR1 LGHNA, CDR2 YNFKEQ. This CDR3 is CASSQARGRDNEQFF. The CDR3 DNA is TGTGCCAGCAGCCAGGCCCGAGGCCGGGACAATGAGCAGTTCTTC.

This chain connects TRBV29-1 to TRBJ2-2; 10 nucleotides align to TRBD1. The CDR3 loop spans 15 amino acids. The germline gives CDR1 SQVTM, CDR2 ANQGSEA. CDR3 in amino acids: CTARDRGSGTGELFF. For the CDR3, the DNA is TGCACCGCCCGGGACAGGGGTTCTGGGACCGGGGAGCTGTTTTTT.

Points on this clone: The junction departs from germline at one end; a sequencing error may be responsible. The chain is built from TRBV7-9 and TRBJ1-3; TRBD1 might be the D (6 bases). The CDR3 extends over 13 amino acids. CDR1 is SEHNR and CDR2 is FQNEAQ in the germline V gene (reference sequence). The CDR3 sequence is CSSSFNRADTIYF. The CDR3 DNA reads as TGTTCCAGCAGCTTCAACAGGGCTGACACCATATATTTT.

The chain joins TRBV5-4 to TRBJ1-1; 9 bases map to TRBD1. The CDR3 extends over 15 amino acids. V gave up 4 bases and J gave up 4 bases; unmatched junction bases: 8. Germline CDR1 and CDR2: SGHNT and YYREEE (reference sequence). CDR3 coding DNA: TGTGCCAGCAGCATACCACCGGGACAGGGCACTGAAGCTTTCTTT. This codes for CASSIPPGQGTEAFF.

The chain links TRBV7-8 to TRBJ2-7; D not certain. CDR3 length: 16 residues. The germline CDR1 and CDR2 sequences are SGHVS and FQNEAQ. Trimming took 1 base from V and 2 from J, leaving 15 bases between them. CDR3 sequence reads: CASSLDGGSRPYEQYF. In DNA, the CDR3 is TGTGCCAGCAGCTTAGATGGTGGCTCCCGCCCCTACGAGCAGTACTTC.

The chain carries TRBV6-5 and TRBJ2-6; 7 bases align to TRBD2. V lost 6 bases, J lost 1 base, and 3 bases stayed unmatched. Germline V gene sequence: CDR1 MNHEY, CDR2 SVGAGI. The CDR3 runs 15 residues. The CDR3 here is CASSDGGSGANVLTF. CDR3 coding DNA: TGTGCCAGCAGCGACGGGGGGTCTGGGGCCAACGTCCTGACTTTC.

This chain uses TRBV2 with TRBJ1-1; 9 bases are shared with TRBD1. The CDR3 has 14 residues. CDR1 SNHLY and CDR2 FYNNEI come from the germline V gene. The V gene end was trimmed by 5 bases and the J gene end by 6 bases; junction bases not matched to a gene: 7. CDR3: CASSPGTGWAEAFF. The CDR3 nucleotides are TGTGCCAGCAGTCCCGGGACAGGGTGGGCTGAAGCTTTCTTT. The variable domain in full, completed from reference TRBV2 and TRBJ1-1, reads EPEVTQTPSHQVTQMGQEVILRCVPISNHLYFYWYRQILGQKVEFLVSFYNNEISEKSEIFDDQFSVERPDGSNFTLKIRSTKLEDSAMYFCASSPGTGWAEAFFGQGTRLTVV.

The rearrangement links TRBV7-3 to TRBJ2-1; perhaps TRBD1 as D (6 bases). CDR1 and CDR2 (germline): SGHTA, FQGTGA. The CDR3 sequence is 15 residues long. Trimming took off 5 bases at V and 2 bases at J, with 13 bases between the two ends. CDR3 nucleotide sequence: TGTGCCAGCAGCCCGGAACAGGGACCCTACAATGAGCAGTTCTTC. Translated, it gives CASSPEQGPYNEQFF.

The genes are TRBV27 and TRBJ2-7; 8 nucleotides line up with TRBD1. The germline gives CDR1 MNHEY, CDR2 SMNVEV (reference sequence). The CDR3 sequence is 14 residues long. The trim removed 4 bases at V and 2 bases at J, leaving 4 bases unmatched. This chain's CDR3 is CASSYGQGAYEQYF. CDR3 DNA: TGTGCCAGCAGTTATGGACAGGGAGCCTACGAGCAGTACTTC.